Each of the 31 T cell receptor beta chains below was sequenced from the same sample in a study of blood T cell repertoires in COVID-19. This table comes from immunoSEQ multiplex PCR, and its TCRdb copy is limited to in-frame clones, with some not included. This sample has 250,000 to 400,000 clones, with around 88% found just once. The sequenced sample consisted of peripheral blood. The receptors were gathered from a woman in her 30s with COVID-19, enrolled during active disease.

The CDR3 loop is CASSPGETGQRSPLHF. The CDR3 DNA sequence: TGTGCCAGCAGCCCGGGTGAGACAGGGCAAAGGTCACCCCTCCACTTT. V and J are TRBV5-5 and TRBJ1-6, with TRBD1 identical over 7 bases. The CDR3 runs to 16 residues. Unmatched junction bases numbered 14, after V lost 4 bases and J lost 10 bases. The V gene's germline CDR1 is SGHKS and CDR2 YYEKEE (reference sequence).

The V and J genes are TRBV5-1 and TRBJ1-2, with unresolved D. The CDR3 runs to 14 residues. The germline V and J ends were trimmed by 4 bases and 0 bases, with 10 bases remaining between them. CDR1 SGHRS and CDR2 YFSETQ come from the germline V gene. This CDR3 reads CASSEGASNYGYTF. The CDR3 bases are TGCGCCAGCAGCGAGGGCGCGTCTAACTATGGCTACACCTTC.

The CDR3: CASSSTGDGGQPQHF. The CDR3 DNA sequence: TGTGCCAGCAGCTCAACAGGGGACGGCGGTCAGCCCCAGCATTTT. The genes are TRBV5-6 and TRBJ1-5; TRBD1 matches 7 bases. Germline-derived CDR1 and CDR2 are SGHDT and YYEEEE. V was clipped by 3 bases and J by 6 bases; unmatched bases: 9. The length of the CDR3 is 15 residues. Variable domain in full (rest from reference TRBV5-6 and TRBJ1-5): DAGVTQSPTHLIKTRGQQVTLRCSPKSGHDTVSWYQQALGQGPQFIFQYYEEEERQRGNFPDRFSGHQFPNYSSELNVNALLLGDSALYLCASSSTGDGGQPQHFGDGTRLSIL.

The chain recombines TRBV2 with TRBJ2-2; perhaps TRBD1 as D (6 bases). Germline V gives CDR1 SNHLY, CDR2 FYNNEI. Deletions cut 6 bases from V and 1 base from J, with 12 bases between. CDR3 size: 15 residues. CDR3 sequence: CASRPGQLNTGELFF. Here the CDR3 DNA reads TGTGCCAGCAGACCGGGACAATTGAACACCGGGGAGCTGTTTTTT.

In the case of this clone: Mismatch with germline at one junction end may stem from a read error. The rearrangement links TRBV5-1 to TRBJ1-1; 7 bases are a match to TRBD1. The CDR3 covers 14 residues. Germline-derived CDR1 and CDR2 are SGHRS and YFSETQ. CDR3 bases: TGCGCCAGCACCTTGGGACAGATGGGTACTGAAGCTTTCTTT. Residues: CASTLGQMGTEAFF.

This chain joins TRBV7-9 and TRBJ2-2; D possibly corresponds to TRBD1 (5 bases). The V gene lost 4 bases and the J gene lost 2 bases, with 8 bases spanning the gap. Germline CDR1 SEHNR, CDR2 FQNEAQ (reference sequence). This CDR3 has 14 amino acids. The CDR3 DNA reads TGTGCCAGCAGCTCTGACAGAAACACCGGGGAGCTGTTTTTT. This encodes CASSSDRNTGELFF.

The rearrangement uses TRBV7-8 and TRBJ1-5, with D possibly TRBD1 on 5 matching bases. V was trimmed by 5 bases and J by 4 bases, leaving 18 bases between them. In germline, CDR1 is SGHVS, CDR2 FQNEAQ. The CDR3 has 16 amino acids. For the CDR3, the DNA is TGTGCCAGCAGCCTGCGGGGGATCGAGGCAAATCAGCCCCAGCATTTT. Translation: CASSLRGIEANQPQHF.

Here the CDR3 reads CASRDRGTYNEQFF. CDR3 sequence (DNA): TGTGCCAGCAGGGATAGGGGCACCTACAATGAGCAGTTCTTC. This chain links TRBV2 with TRBJ2-1; maybe TRBD1 (5 bases). CDR3 length: 14 amino acids. Germline V gene data show CDR1 as SNHLY and CDR2 as FYNNEI. Trimming left V 6 bases short and J 2 bases short, with 11 bases between.

The rearrangement joins TRBV6-5 to TRBJ2-3; TRBD1 is a possible D gene (6 bases). Germline V gene data show CDR1 as MNHEY and CDR2 as SVGAGI. Trimming left V 6 bases short and J 2 bases short, with 15 bases between. The CDR3 runs 15 residues. Written as DNA, the CDR3 is TGTGCCAGCAGCCAAACAGGGATACTCACAGATACGCAGTATTTT. It codes for CASSQTGILTDTQYF.

This chain uses TRBV27 with TRBJ1-2, with D possibly TRBD1 on 6 matching bases. CDR1 is MNHEY, CDR2 SMNVEV, per germline (reference sequence). This CDR3 spans 14 amino acids. V was pared by 2 bases and J by 6 bases, with 13 bases between. The CDR3 DNA sequence: TGTGCCAGCAGTTTAGGGCGGGGGCTGAATGGCTACACCTTC. Residues: CASSLGRGLNGYTF.

The genes are TRBV3-1 (or the pseudogene TRBV3-2) and TRBJ2-1; the match to TRBD1 covers 8 bases. The CDR3 is 14 amino acids. Germline CDR1 and CDR2: LGHDT and YNNKEL (reference sequence). With V trimmed by 2 bases and J by 7 bases, 4 bases remained unmatched. CDR3 sequence reads: CASSQWDRRNEQFF. As DNA, the CDR3 is TGTGCCAGCAGCCAATGGGACAGGCGGAATGAGCAGTTCTTC.

The chain carries TRBV10-3 and TRBJ1-1; 8 positions agree with TRBD1. CDR3 size: 15 residues. J was trimmed by 2 bases and V by 2 bases; bases with no gene match: 4. Looked up from germline, CDR1 is ENHRY and CDR2 is SYGVKD. DNA of the CDR3: TGTGCCATCAGTGAGGTGGGACAGGTAAACACTGAAGCTTTCTTT. Translated: CAISEVGQVNTEAFF.

Here the CDR3 reads CASNLDRGQPQHF. Here the CDR3 DNA reads TGTGCCAGCAACCTGGACCGGGGTCAGCCCCAGCATTTT. The gene calls are TRBV6-5 and TRBJ1-5; D is ambiguous. V lost 7 bases to trimming and J lost 6 bases, with 13 bases between them. The CDR3 spans 13 residues. From germline, CDR1 is MNHEY and CDR2 SVGAGI.

This clone was counted once. The chain employs TRBV28 and TRBJ1-1; 8 bases are shared with TRBD1. With 7 bases clipped from V and 7 bases from J, the junction kept 8 bases outside the gene matches. The germline CDR1 and CDR2 sequences are MDHEN and SYDVKM. The CDR3 covers 13 residues. CDR3 region: CASIETGDLEAFF. CDR3 bases: TGTGCCAGCATCGAGACAGGGGACCTTGAAGCTTTCTTT.

The chain links TRBV3-1 (or the pseudogene TRBV3-2) to TRBJ2-2; no definite D call. Germline V gene lookup returns CDR1 LGHDT and CDR2 YNNKEL (reference sequence). Trimming shortened V by 4 bases and J by 3 bases, and 15 bases separated the two germline ends. CDR3 size: 16 residues. The CDR3 protein is CASSPVPGSHTGELFF. The CDR3 DNA is TGTGCCAGCAGCCCTGTGCCCGGGTCCCACACCGGGGAGCTGTTTTTT.

The rearrangement uses TRBV6-2 or TRBV6-3 and TRBJ1-2; no reliable D call. Trimming removed 2 bases at V and 6 bases at J, with 13 bases between. The CDR3 is 14 residues long. CDR1 and CDR2 from the germline V gene are MNHEY and SVGEGT. The CDR3 DNA is TGTGCCAGCAGTTACAATCGGGGTCGCCATGGCTACACCTTC. Translation: CASSYNRGRHGYTF.

The gene calls are TRBV18 and TRBJ2-1; 8 bases map to TRBD1. The V and J ends lost 1 base and 6 bases, in that order; junction bases with no gene match: 8. The CDR3 consists of 16 residues. CDR1 KGHSH and CDR2 LQKENI come from the germline V gene. Here the CDR3 DNA reads TGTGCCAGCTCACCACGGGCAGGGGGCCAGGGCAATGAGCAGTTCTTC. It specifies CASSPRAGGQGNEQFF.

The chain uses TRBV5-4 and TRBJ2-1, with D perhaps matching TRBD2 (5 bases). The CDR3 runs to 15 residues. V was pared by 4 bases and J by 7 bases, with 18 bases between. From germline, CDR1 is SGHNT and CDR2 YYREEE (reference sequence). Here the CDR3 reads CASSPRGRVANEQFF. In DNA form, the CDR3 reads TGTGCCAGCAGCCCACGGGGTAGAGTGGCGAATGAGCAGTTCTTC.

Many counts were recorded for this clone. The genes are TRBV4-3 and TRBJ2-7; D perhaps matches TRBD2 (6 bases). The V gene lost 3 bases and the J gene lost 5 bases, with 17 bases spanning the gap. The CDR3 runs 15 residues. Germline CDR1 and CDR2: LGHNA and YSLEER. CDR3 in DNA: TGCGCCAGCAGCCATGGGACTCAAGGGCTTCACGAGCAGTACTTC. It is translated as CASSHGTQGLHEQYF.

V gene TRBV11-3 combines with J gene TRBJ1-1; 7 positions agree with TRBD1. With V trimmed by 1 base and J by 3 bases, 8 bases remained unmatched. There are 16 residues in the CDR3. Germline CDR1 reads SGHNT; CDR2 reads YENEEA. CDR3 sequence reads: CASSLVTTGIDTEAFF. CDR3 DNA sequence: TGTGCCAGCAGCTTAGTCACGACAGGGATAGACACTGAAGCTTTCTTT.

Here the CDR3 reads CSVESGLMNTEAFF. The CDR3 DNA is TGCAGCGTTGAGTCAGGTCTCATGAACACTGAAGCTTTCTTT. The chain joins TRBV29-1 to TRBJ1-1; D gene ambiguous. V was trimmed by 3 bases and J by 0 bases, leaving 11 bases between them. The CDR3 runs to 14 residues. Germline lookup yields CDR1 SQVTM and CDR2 ANQGSEA.

The gene calls are TRBV6-2 or TRBV6-3 and TRBJ1-5; no reliable D call. Germline-derived CDR1 and CDR2 are MNHEY and SVGEGT. This CDR3 contains 14 residues. With 1 base removed from V and 6 bases from J, the gap between germline ends came to 10 bases. The CDR3 here is CASSYLASGQPQHF. The CDR3 region has the DNA TGTGCCAGCAGTTACTTGGCGAGCGGTCAGCCCCAGCATTTT.

The V and J genes are TRBV19 and TRBJ2-3; D is possibly TRBD1 (5 bases). CDR3 length: 14 amino acids. Looked up from germline, CDR1 is LNHDA and CDR2 is SQIVND (reference sequence). Trimming removed 3 bases at V and 11 bases at J, with 18 bases between. The CDR3: CASSIKGAPHRQYF. For the CDR3, the DNA is TGTGCCAGTAGTATCAAAGGGGCCCCACACAGGCAGTATTTT.

The chain recombines TRBV7-8 with TRBJ1-4; D is perhaps TRBD1 (5 bases). This CDR3 spans 12 amino acids. V was shortened by 1 base and J by 13 bases, with 10 bases between the two germline ends. CDR1 is SGHVS, CDR2 FQNEAQ, per germline. The DNA of the CDR3 is TGTGCCAGCAGCTTAGGGCAGGGAGGACTGTTTTTT. Its protein is CASSLGQGGLFF. The complete variable domain, with remaining parts taken from reference TRBV7-8 and TRBJ1-4, reads GAGVSQSPRYKVAKRGQDVALRCDPISGHVSLFWYQQALGQGPEFLTYFQNEAQLDKSGLPSDRFFAERPEGSVSTLKIQRTQQEDSAVYLCASSLGQGGLFFGSGTQLSVL.

The chain joins TRBV2 to TRBJ1-2; TRBD1 might be the D (6 bases). This CDR3 has 15 residues. Germline assignment: CDR1 SNHLY and CDR2 FYNNEI. V dropped 3 bases and J dropped 8 bases, with 19 bases sitting between them. In DNA, the CDR3 is TGTGCCAGCAGTGACTTTCAGGGGCGCGTCGGGGGCTACACCTTC. Protein: CASSDFQGRVGGYTF.

This clone was found once. V gene TRBV3-1 (or the pseudogene TRBV3-2) combines with J gene TRBJ1-3, with a tentative D call TRBD1 (5 bases). The CDR3 extends over 17 amino acids. Trimming shortened V by 4 bases and J by 4 bases, and 20 bases separated the two germline ends. CDR1 is LGHDT, CDR2 YNNKEL, per germline (reference sequence). The CDR3 DNA reads TGTGCCAGCAGCCGCCTCTCGCTTACAGGACCCGGAAACACCATATATTTT. This encodes CASSRLSLTGPGNTIYF.

CDR3 sequence: CASSLPTGWDTEAFF. As DNA, the CDR3 is TGTGCCAGCTCACTACCGACAGGGTGGGACACTGAAGCTTTCTTT. The chain carries TRBV18 and TRBJ1-1; TRBD1 matches 7 bases. The J segment lost 3 bases and the V segment lost 4 bases, leaving 8 bases of the junction unmatched. Germline values: CDR1 KGHSH, CDR2 LQKENI. CDR3 length: 15 residues.

The chain couples TRBV2 to TRBJ1-5, with a tentative D call TRBD1 (6 bases). V lost 8 bases and J lost 2, with 16 bases in between. The CDR3 covers 15 residues. Germline V lookup: CDR1 SNHLY, CDR2 FYNNEI. The CDR3 DNA is TGTGCCAGCGGGTTAACAGGGAGGGGCAATCAGCCCCAGCATTTT. Its protein is CASGLTGRGNQPQHF.

This chain uses TRBV19 with TRBJ1-5; TRBD1 matches at 7 bases. CDR3 length equals 13 residues. V was pared by 7 bases and J by 8 bases, with 8 bases of the junction left unmatched. Per germline, CDR1 LNHDA and CDR2 SQIVND (reference sequence). CDR3 coding DNA: TGTGCCAGTAAGGGGGCAGGGGGTAAGCCCCAGCATTTT. Amino acids: CASKGAGGKPQHF.

The chain is built from TRBV27 and TRBJ1-5; TRBD1 might be the D (5 bases). Germline-derived CDR1 and CDR2 are MNHEY and SMNVEV (reference sequence). Deletions cut 5 bases from V and 0 bases from J, with 8 bases between. This CDR3 has 14 residues. CDR3 amino acids: CASSGGYSNQPQHF. Here the CDR3 DNA reads TGTGCCAGCAGTGGGGGGTATAGCAATCAGCCCCAGCATTTT.

The chain uses TRBV28 and TRBJ1-1, with unresolved D. Germline assignment: CDR1 MDHEN and CDR2 SYDVKM. This CDR3 contains 13 residues. Trimming removed 6 bases from V and 1 base from J, with 9 bases in between. This CDR3 reads CASRGAGNTEAFF. In DNA, the CDR3 is TGTGCCAGCAGAGGAGCCGGGAACACTGAAGCTTTCTTT.